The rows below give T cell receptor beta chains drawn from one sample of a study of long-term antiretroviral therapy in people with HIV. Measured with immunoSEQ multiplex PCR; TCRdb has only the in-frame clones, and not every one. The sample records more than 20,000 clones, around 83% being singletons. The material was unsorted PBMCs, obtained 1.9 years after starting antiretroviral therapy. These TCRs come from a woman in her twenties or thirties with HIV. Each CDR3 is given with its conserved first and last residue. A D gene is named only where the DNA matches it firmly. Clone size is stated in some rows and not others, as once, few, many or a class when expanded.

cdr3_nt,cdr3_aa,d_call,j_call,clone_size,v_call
TGCGCCAGCAGCTTGGGAGGGACAGACTATGGCTACACCTTC,CASSLGGTDYGYTF,TRBD1,TRBJ1-2,-,TRBV5-1
TGTGCCAGCAGTCCCAGGCAAAGTGGTGGCTACACCTTC,CASSPRQSGGYTF,-,TRBJ1-2,-,TRBV6-6
TGCAGTGCTACCTTCCAAGAGACCCAGTACTTC,CSATFQETQYF,-,TRBJ2-5,-,TRBV20-1
TGTGCCAGCAGTGCCGCTTCGGGAAACACCATATATTTT,CASSAASGNTIYF,-,TRBJ1-3,few,TRBV6-1
TGTGCCAGTAGAAAGGACAGGACTGGAAACACCATATATTTT,CASRKDRTGNTIYF,TRBD1,TRBJ1-3,-,TRBV19
TGTGCCTGGAGTTCATCCCGGACAGCAAGGTGGGATACGCAGTATTTT,CAWSSSRTARWDTQYF,-,TRBJ2-3,-,TRBV30
TGTGCCAGCAGTGAAGTTCGCAGGGGTAGTGATGAAGCTTTCTTT,CASSEVRRGSDEAFF,-,TRBJ1-1,few,TRBV6-1
TGCGCCAGCAGCTTGAATAGCGGGGGGGCCGGGACAGATACGCAGTATTTT,CASSLNSGGAGTDTQYF,TRBD2,TRBJ2-3,-,TRBV5-1
TGTGCCAGCAATCCCGCAGGGGTCTACGAGCAGTACTTC,CASNPAGVYEQYF,-,TRBJ2-7,-,TRBV27
TGCGCCACCGGGCTAGGCGGCGAGCAGTACTTC,CATGLGGEQYF,-,TRBJ2-7,-,TRBV10-2
TGTGCCAGTAGTGCAAGAGAAGAGACCCAGTACTTC,CASSAREETQYF,-,TRBJ2-5,few,TRBV19
TGCGCCAGCTCGGACCGCTTTGCGGATTCACCCCTCCACTTT,CASSDRFADSPLHF,-,TRBJ1-6,-,TRBV10-2
TGTGCCAGCAGTCCCCCGGGGTTCGAAGCTTTCTTT,CASSPPGFEAFF,-,TRBJ1-1,-,TRBV6-6
TGTGCTAGTGGTTTGGTCCAGGGATGGAATCAGCCCCAGCATTTT,CASGLVQGWNQPQHF,-,TRBJ1-5,-,TRBV12-5
TGTGCCAGCGCTCGGGAGAACAGGGGGTCTGGGGCCAACGTCCTGACTTTC,CASARENRGSGANVLTF,TRBD1,TRBJ2-6,once,TRBV2
TGTGCCAGCAGCTTAGCGATTGGGGGAAGGGCGAGGAACACTGAAGCTTTCTTT,CASSLAIGGRARNTEAFF,-,TRBJ1-1,-,TRBV7-8
TGCAGTGCTAGTTCGGGGAGCTCGGGGACCTTC,CSASSGSSGTF,-,TRBJ1-2,-,TRBV20-1
TGTGCCAGCAGTCCACTAACTCCAGGGGCCGAAGCTTTCTTT,CASSPLTPGAEAFF,-,TRBJ1-1,once,TRBV27
TGTGCCAGCAGCTTGGGAGGGGTACTACGGGAGCCCCAGCATTTT,CASSLGGVLREPQHF,-,TRBJ1-5,-,TRBV5-8
TGTGCCAGTACTTCGCCTGGGGCCAACGTCCTGACTTTC,CASTSPGANVLTF,-,TRBJ2-6,-,TRBV19
TGTGCCAGCAGCCAAGATCGAAGTAACCCAGGATATGGCTACACCTTC,CASSQDRSNPGYGYTF,-,TRBJ1-2,-,TRBV4-2
TGTGCCAGCAGTCCTTCAGGGGCCACTAATGAAAAACTGTTTTTT,CASSPSGATNEKLFF,-,TRBJ1-4,-,TRBV28
TGTGCCAGCAGTTCACAGGGTTTCGTGCAGTACTTC,CASSSQGFVQYF,-,TRBJ2-7,-,TRBV6-5
TGTGCCAGCAGCCACGGGACAGGGAGTACCGGGGAGCTGTTTTTT,CASSHGTGSTGELFF,TRBD1,TRBJ2-2,-,TRBV4-2
TGTGCCAGCAGCTTATACCCCGGGGAGCTGTTTTTT,CASSLYPGELFF,-,TRBJ2-2,-,TRBV7-2
TGCGCCAGCCGGGGGGGATGGTCTGAAGCTTTCTTT,CASRGGWSEAFF,-,TRBJ1-1,-,TRBV10-2
TGCGCCAGCAGCTCAGGACACCCTGGCACCTACGAGCAGTACTTC,CASSSGHPGTYEQYF,-,TRBJ2-7,-,TRBV10-2
TGTGCCAGTGCGCGCGGAGGGGGTGCGGGCAATGAGCAGTTCTTC,CASARGGGAGNEQFF,-,TRBJ2-1,once,TRBV5-8
TGTGCCAGTAGTAAAGGGGGCAGGGGAGACTACGAGCAGTACTTC,CASSKGGRGDYEQYF,TRBD1,TRBJ2-7,-,TRBV19
TGCGCCAGCAGCTTGGGGGGGGACAGCGCAAAAAACATTCAGTACTTC,CASSLGGDSAKNIQYF,-,TRBJ2-4,once,TRBV5-1
TGTGCCAGCAGTGAAGCCCCACAGGGAGACTACGAGCAGTACTTC,CASSEAPQGDYEQYF,-,TRBJ2-7,-,TRBV2
TGTGCCAGCCGGGTTTCGCTGGGGCCAAAAACAGATACGCAGTATTTT,CASRVSLGPKTDTQYF,-,TRBJ2-3,-,TRBV7-2
TGTGCCAGCAGCTCCACAGGGGGCTCAGCGGATGAGACCCAGTACTTC,CASSSTGGSADETQYF,TRBD1,TRBJ2-5,few,TRBV5-6
TGTGCCAGCAGCCCAGTCGGGTTCTCCTACAATGAGCAGTTCTTC,CASSPVGFSYNEQFF,-,TRBJ2-1,-,TRBV7-9
TGTGCCAGTAAACCCCGTACAGCGGGTGGCTACACCTTC,CASKPRTAGGYTF,-,TRBJ1-2,few,TRBV19
TGTGCCAGCAGCGTAACAGGGACAGTCACCCGCTCTGGAAACACCATATATTTT,CASSVTGTVTRSGNTIYF,TRBD1,TRBJ1-3,-,TRBV9
TGTGCCAGCAGCCAAGAGGGGTCGGGGAGAAGCACAGATACGCAGTATTTT,CASSQEGSGRSTDTQYF,-,TRBJ2-3,-,TRBV4-2
TGTGCCAGCAGTGAGGGGCCTCTCGCGCCCTACTATGGCTACACCTTC,CASSEGPLAPYYGYTF,-,TRBJ1-2,-,TRBV6-1
TGTGCTAGTGGTTTGGTATCCGGGACCCAAGAGACCCAGTACTTC,CASGLVSGTQETQYF,-,TRBJ2-5,-,TRBV12-5
TGTGCCAGCTCACCACAGGTGGGCGTAAGCAATCAGCCCCAGCATTTT,CASSPQVGVSNQPQHF,-,TRBJ1-5,once,TRBV18
TGTGCCAGCAGCTCATACTACGAGCAGTACTTC,CASSSYYEQYF,-,TRBJ2-7,-,TRBV7-2
TGTGCCAGCAGCCTTACATGGGGCACTGAAGCTTTCTTT,CASSLTWGTEAFF,-,TRBJ1-1,-,TRBV7-3
TGTGCCAGCAGCGCCCAGACAACGAACACTGAAGCTTTCTTT,CASSAQTTNTEAFF,-,TRBJ1-1,few,TRBV9
TGTGCCAGTAGTTCGGTAGCGGGGAAACACTACGAGCAGTACTTC,CASSSVAGKHYEQYF,TRBD2,TRBJ2-7,-,TRBV19
TGTGCCAGCTCACCCTTAACCAGGGGATTGAACACTGAAGCTTTCTTT,CASSPLTRGLNTEAFF,-,TRBJ1-1,once,TRBV18